Below, 20 T cell receptor beta chains from the same sample are listed, as sequenced in a study of blood T cell repertoires in COVID-19. The repertoire was sequenced with immunoSEQ multiplex PCR; TCRdb's copy has only in-frame clones and lacks some. The top ten clones hold 25% to 30% of a sample with approximately 75,000 clones, roughly 82% of them seen once. The sequenced material came from peripheral blood. These receptors came from a woman of 80 years or more with active or convalescent COVID-19.

The chain joins TRBV18 to TRBJ2-7; a possible D gene is TRBD1 (7 bases). The CDR3 is 13 amino acids. Germline-derived CDR1 and CDR2 are KGHSH and LQKENI. The ends were cut back, 5 bases at V and 7 bases at J, with 15 bases in the middle. CDR3 DNA sequence: TGTGCCAGCTCAGCGGGACAGTCGGGGGAGCAGTACTTC. Translated, it gives CASSAGQSGEQYF.

This clone occurred once. This sequence joins TRBV4-1 and TRBJ2-7; 7 bases map to TRBD2. This CDR3 has 16 residues. V shed 3 bases and J 8 bases; nucleotides not matched to a gene: 16. Germline V gives CDR1 MGHRA, CDR2 YSYEKL. For the CDR3, the DNA is TGCGCCAGCAGCCAGTCACCCCGGGACTATTCGGTCAAGCAGTACTTC. This encodes CASSQSPRDYSVKQYF.

This clone was recorded a few times. The rearrangement joins TRBV27 to TRBJ2-5; 8 nucleotides match TRBD1. There are 16 residues in the CDR3. Per germline, CDR1 MNHEY and CDR2 SMNVEV (reference sequence). Trimming took 5 bases from V and 0 from J; bases not matched to a gene: 8. CDR3 DNA: TGTGCCAGCAGTGCCGACAGGGGACCGTACCAAGAGACCCAGTACTTC. It is translated as CASSADRGPYQETQYF.

This clone has only one observation. In nucleotides, the CDR3 is TGCGCCAGCAGCTTGACAGGCCTCGGAAGGGGGAACACTGAAGCTTTCTTT. It translates to CASSLTGLGRGNTEAFF. This sequence joins TRBV5-1 and TRBJ1-1; perhaps TRBD1 as D (5 bases). Per the germline V gene, CDR1 is SGHRS and CDR2 is YFSETQ. There are 17 residues in the CDR3. Trimming removed 1 base from V and 1 base from J, with 17 bases in between. Full variable domain (outside the CDR3, taken from reference TRBV5-1 and TRBJ1-1): KAGVTQTPRYLIKTRGQQVTLSCSPISGHRSVSWYQQTPGQGLQFLFEYFSETQRNKGNFPGRFSGRQFSNSRSEMNVSTLELGDSALYLCASSLTGLGRGNTEAFFGQGTRLTVV.

The rearrangement links TRBV4-3 to TRBJ2-1; 12 nucleotides line up with TRBD1. CDR1 LGHNA and CDR2 YSLEER come from the germline V gene. Trimming at V came to 4 bases and at J to 8 bases, leaving 6 bases not matched to a gene. The CDR3 covers 15 residues. The CDR3 reads CASSPGQGAGDEQFF. The CDR3 DNA reads as TGCGCCAGCAGCCCGGGACAGGGGGCAGGGGATGAGCAGTTCTTC.

This chain uses TRBV5-4 with TRBJ2-7; no clear D gene. Germline lookup yields CDR1 SGHNT and CDR2 YYREEE (reference sequence). There are 14 residues in the CDR3. V lost 0 bases and J 4 bases, leaving 11 bases between the germline ends. In DNA, the CDR3 is TGTGCCAGCAGCTTGGCGAACAAACGATACGAGCAGTACTTC. Translating gives CASSLANKRYEQYF.

V usage is TRBV5-8 and J usage is TRBJ2-3; the D gene is possibly TRBD1 (5 bases). With 4 bases removed from V and 0 bases from J, the gap between germline ends came to 9 bases. Germline-derived CDR1 and CDR2 are SGHTS and YDEGEE. The CDR3 is made up of 14 amino acids. Here the CDR3 reads CASSRTRSTDTQYF. Written as DNA, the CDR3 is TGTGCCAGCAGCCGGACACGAAGCACAGATACGCAGTATTTT.

The rearrangement uses TRBV4-3 and TRBJ2-2; 9 bases map to TRBD1. Trimming cost V 3 bases and J 2 bases; bases outside gene matches: 4. Germline V gene sequence: CDR1 LGHNA, CDR2 YSLEER. This CDR3 comprises 16 residues. The CDR3 spells CASSHGTGINTGELFF. CDR3 nucleotide sequence: TGCGCCAGCAGCCACGGGACAGGGATTAACACCGGGGAGCTGTTTTTT.

V usage is TRBV19 and J usage is TRBJ2-4, with a tentative D call TRBD2 (5 bases). Per germline, CDR1 LNHDA and CDR2 SQIVND (reference sequence). Trimming took 3 bases from V and 2 from J, leaving 17 bases between them. The CDR3 consists of 17 residues. DNA for the CDR3: TGTGCCAGTAGTATCGCAGGTTTCGGGGAATCCAAAAACATTCAGTACTTC. Protein product: CASSIAGFGESKNIQYF. The full variable domain, its missing parts supplied by reference TRBV19 and TRBJ2-4, is DGGITQSPKYLFRKEGQNVTLSCEQNLNHDAMYWYRQDPGQGLRLIYYSQIVNDFQKGDIAEGYSVSREKKESFPLTVTSAQKNPTAFYLCASSIAGFGESKNIQYFGAGTRLSVL.

A word on this clone: Compared with germline, one end of the junction differs, possibly owing to a read error. The chain is built from TRBV7-7 and TRBJ2-7; possible D gene TRBD2, 6 bases. CDR1 is SSHAT, CDR2 FNYEAQ, per germline (reference sequence). CDR3 length: 12 residues. The CDR3 DNA reads TGTGCTAGCAGTACGGCCGGGGGCGAGCAGTACTTC. It specifies CASSTAGGEQYF.

The rearrangement uses TRBV3-1 (or the pseudogene TRBV3-2) and TRBJ2-7; TRBD1 matches at 10 bases. Germline CDR1 LGHDT, CDR2 YNNKEL (reference sequence). V dropped 0 bases and J dropped 5; count of bases not matched to a gene: 4. The length of the CDR3 is 15 residues. The CDR3 nucleotides read TGTGCCAGCAGCCAAGATTTCGGGACAGGGGACGAGCAGTACTTC. The encoded protein is CASSQDFGTGDEQYF.

The chain's CDR3 is CASSKGLAAQGEMNTGELFF. DNA of the CDR3: TGCGCCAGCAGCAAGGGACTAGCGGCTCAGGGTGAAATGAACACCGGGGAGCTGTTTTTT. This chain connects TRBV5-1 to TRBJ2-2, with 11 nucleotides matching TRBD2. This CDR3 is 20 amino acids long. The junction had 15 bases not matched to a gene; V was cut back by 4 bases and J by 1 base. Germline CDR1 reads SGHRS; CDR2 reads YFSETQ.

The chain carries TRBV3-1 (or the pseudogene TRBV3-2) and TRBJ1-2; D is uncertain. CDR3 length equals 17 residues. Per germline, CDR1 LGHDT and CDR2 YNNKEL (reference sequence). The germline V and J ends were trimmed by 0 bases and 2 bases, with 16 bases remaining between them. CDR3 in DNA: TGTGCCAGCAGCCAAGATACGCGACTTTCCAAGAACTATGGCTACACCTTC. It encodes CASSQDTRLSKNYGYTF.

In DNA form, the CDR3 reads TGTGCCAGCAGTCCCACTCAGGGCGAGCAGTTCTTC. Its translation: CASSPTQGEQFF. The genes are TRBV12-3 or TRBV12-4 and TRBJ2-1; weak D call: TRBD1 (5 bases). V lost 5 bases to trimming and J lost 10 bases, with 12 bases between them. This CDR3 contains 12 residues.

This chain links TRBV30 with TRBJ2-3, with 15 bases aligning to TRBD2. Per germline, CDR1 GTSNPN and CDR2 SVGIG (reference sequence). The CDR3 contains 16 residues. After removal of 4 bases from V and 8 bases from J, the junction contained 10 bases not matched to a gene. The CDR3 region is CAWNPRTSGGAFTQYF. DNA for the CDR3: TGTGCCTGGAATCCCCGGACTAGCGGGGGGGCCTTTACGCAGTATTTT.

J is TRBJ1-5 and V is TRBV7-8; the match to TRBD1 covers 7 bases. Germline V gives CDR1 SGHVS, CDR2 FQNEAQ. CDR3 length: 17 amino acids. V trimming: 3 bases; J trimming: 5 bases; junction bases outside the gene matches: 13. The CDR3 protein is CASSFDPGGPQYQPQHF. CDR3 nucleotides: TGTGCCAGCAGCTTCGATCCAGGGGGGCCCCAATATCAGCCCCAGCATTTT.

The chain has TRBV10-3 and TRBJ2-2; 8 nucleotides line up with TRBD2. Losses at the gene ends were 10 bases for V and 3 bases for J; bases not matched to a gene: 13. This CDR3 has 16 amino acids. Germline V gives CDR1 ENHRY, CDR2 SYGVKD. The CDR3 DNA sequence: TGTGCCACGGAGGGAAGTCGGGGGGGATACACCGGGGAGCTGTTTTTT. Translated: CATEGSRGGYTGELFF.

This clone was detected a few times. The chain uses TRBV6-5 and TRBJ2-1; D is perhaps TRBD2 (6 bases). CDR1 MNHEY and CDR2 SVGAGI come from the germline V gene. This CDR3 is built from 16 residues. Trimming shortened V by 4 bases and J by 0 bases, and 13 bases separated the two germline ends. CDR3 DNA sequence: TGTGCCAGCAGTTCCTTCGGAGGGGTCTCCTACAATGAGCAGTTCTTC. It codes for CASSSFGGVSYNEQFF.

V is TRBV4-3 and J is TRBJ1-2; 7 bases line up with TRBD1. This CDR3 is 16 amino acids long. Germline-derived CDR1 and CDR2 are LGHNA and YSLEER. The V and J ends lost 3 bases and 5 bases, in that order; junction bases with no gene match: 12. The CDR3 coding sequence is TGCGCCAGCAGCCAGTTGTCGACAGGGCACAATTATGGCTACACCTTC. Encoded protein: CASSQLSTGHNYGYTF.

This clone was found a few times. This chain connects TRBV3-1 (or the pseudogene TRBV3-2) to TRBJ2-7; 9 positions agree with TRBD2. CDR3 length equals 14 residues. Losses at the gene ends were 1 base for V and 4 bases for J; bases not matched to a gene: 2. Germline values: CDR1 LGHDT, CDR2 YNNKEL (reference sequence). The CDR3 region is CASSQGLAEYEQYF. The CDR3 DNA is TGTGCCAGCAGCCAAGGACTAGCGGAGTACGAGCAGTACTTC.